This T cell receptor (beta chain) was identified in a study of blood T cell repertoires in COVID-19. As for the study in general: Material from acute and convalescent COVID-19 was sourced from the United States, Italy and Spain.

Germline loops: CDR1 SGHVS, CDR2 FQNEAQ. V lost 5 bases to trimming and J lost 2 bases, with 16 bases between them. The CDR3 is made up of 16 amino acids. In the original analysis: For nucleated cells, counts were estimated from reference gene primer amplification. Assay: immunoSEQ multiplex PCR; the TCRdb copy retains only in-frame clones and omits some. The V and J calls and clone size are taken from that table; D and trimming were inferred from the DNA. The sample carries under 250,000 clones, about 80% recorded once. Cohort allocation depended upon clinical history that participants reported. Someone with COVID-19 had been met by exposed participants within 2 weeks before study entry.

V gene TRBV7-8 combines with J gene TRBJ1-5, with a weak D call TRBD1 (5 bases). The receptor was derived from a woman aged 45 to 65 who had been exposed to COVID-19. Sequencing input: PBMCs or T cells enriched from blood (not recorded which). As DNA, the CDR3 is TGTGCCAGCAGCGGACGTCGCGGGACGCGCAATCAGCCCCAGCATTTT. This sequence encodes CASSGRRGTRNQPQHF.